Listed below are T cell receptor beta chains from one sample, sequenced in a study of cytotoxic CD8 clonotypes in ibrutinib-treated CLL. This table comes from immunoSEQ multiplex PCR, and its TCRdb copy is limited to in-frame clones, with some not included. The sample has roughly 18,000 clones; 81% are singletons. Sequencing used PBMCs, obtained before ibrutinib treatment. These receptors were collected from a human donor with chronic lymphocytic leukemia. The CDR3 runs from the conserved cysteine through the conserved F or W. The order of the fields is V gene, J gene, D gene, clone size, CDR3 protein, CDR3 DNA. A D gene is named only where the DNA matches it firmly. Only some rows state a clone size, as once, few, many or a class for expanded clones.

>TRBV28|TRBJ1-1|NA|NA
CASSLGGEGVGAFF
TGTGCCAGCAGTTTAGGGGGGGAAGGAGTCGGAGCTTTCTTT
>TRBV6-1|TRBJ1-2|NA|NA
CASSEGGPNYGYTF
TGTGCCAGCAGTGAGGGGGGACCCAACTATGGCTACACCTTC
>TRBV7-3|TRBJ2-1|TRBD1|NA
CASSLDRAAYNEQFF
TGTGCCAGCAGCTTGGACAGGGCGGCCTACAATGAGCAGTTCTTC
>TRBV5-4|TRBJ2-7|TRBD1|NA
CASSAPGQAIYEQYF
TGTGCCAGCAGCGCCCCGGGACAGGCGATCTACGAGCAGTACTTC
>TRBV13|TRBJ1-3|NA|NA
CASSPWGTGNTIYF
TGTGCCAGCAGCCCCTGGGGGACTGGAAACACCATATATTTT
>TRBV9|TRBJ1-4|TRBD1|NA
CASSVEGGVEKLFF
TGTGCCAGCAGCGTAGAAGGGGGCGTAGAAAAACTGTTTTTT
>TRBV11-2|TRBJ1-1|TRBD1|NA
CASSFDRGDTEAFF
TGTGCCAGCAGCTTTGACAGGGGGGACACTGAAGCTTTCTTT
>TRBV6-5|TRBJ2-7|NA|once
CASQQDFSSYEQYF
TGTGCCAGTCAACAGGATTTCAGCTCCTACGAGCAGTACTTC
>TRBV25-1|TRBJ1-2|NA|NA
CASSEGWGYGYTF
TGTGCCAGCAGTGAGGGTTGGGGCTATGGCTACACCTTC
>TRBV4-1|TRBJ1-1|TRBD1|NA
CASTRQGVNTEAFF
TGCGCCAGCACTAGACAGGGCGTGAACACTGAAGCTTTCTTT
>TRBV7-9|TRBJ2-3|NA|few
CASSGQGDTQYF
TGTGCCAGCAGCGGGCAGGGAGATACGCAGTATTTT
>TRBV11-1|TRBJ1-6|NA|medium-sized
CASSQEGNSPLHF
TGTGCCAGCAGCCAGGAGGGTAACTCACCCCTCCACTTT
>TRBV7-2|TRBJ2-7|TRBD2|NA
CASSPPSGGALAKYEQYF
TGTGCCAGCAGCCCCCCTAGCGGGGGGGCCCTTGCTAAGTACGAGCAGTACTTC
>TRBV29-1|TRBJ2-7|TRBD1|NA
CSVVRDRGHQGQYF
TGCAGCGTCGTACGGGACAGGGGGCACCAGGGGCAGTACTTC
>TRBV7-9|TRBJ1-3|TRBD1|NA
CASSPGQTGNTIYF
TGTGCCAGCAGCCCGGGACAGACTGGAAACACCATATATTTT
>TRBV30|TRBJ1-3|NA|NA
CAWSAGPGNTIYF
TGTGCCTGGAGTGCGGGGCCTGGAAACACCATATATTTT
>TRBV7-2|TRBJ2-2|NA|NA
CASSSQVTSNTGELFF
TGTGCCAGCAGCTCTCAAGTCACATCGAACACCGGGGAGCTGTTTTTT
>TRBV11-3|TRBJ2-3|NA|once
CASSLGDTQYF
TGTGCCAGCAGCTTAGGAGATACGCAGTATTTT
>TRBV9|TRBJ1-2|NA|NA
CASSAVNYGYTF
TGTGCCAGCAGCGCCGTTAACTATGGCTACACCTTC
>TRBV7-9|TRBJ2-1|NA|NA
CASSFSGNNEQFF
TGTGCCAGCAGCTTCAGCGGAAACAATGAGCAGTTCTTC
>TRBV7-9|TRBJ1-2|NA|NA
CASSFGQRRGGYTF
TGTGCCAGCAGCTTCGGACAGCGAAGAGGTGGCTACACCTTC
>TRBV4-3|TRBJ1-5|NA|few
CASSQEAGGNQPQHF
TGCGCCAGCAGCCAAGAAGCCGGGGGCAATCAGCCCCAGCATTTT
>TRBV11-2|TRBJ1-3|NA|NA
CASSLVPPGHAGNTIYF
TGTGCCAGCAGCTTAGTTCCCCCCGGACACGCCGGAAACACCATATATTTT
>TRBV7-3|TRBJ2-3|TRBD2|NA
CASSLDIGGGSTDTQYF
TGTGCCAGCAGCTTAGATATCGGCGGGGGGAGCACAGATACGCAGTATTTT
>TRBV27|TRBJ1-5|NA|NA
CASSLGGREGQPQHF
TGTGCCAGCAGTTTAGGGGGCAGGGAGGGGCAGCCCCAGCATTTT
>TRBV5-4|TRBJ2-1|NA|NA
CASSRWGGDEQFF
TGTGCCAGCAGCCGCTGGGGAGGCGATGAGCAGTTCTTC
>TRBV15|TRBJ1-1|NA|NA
CATSRDRHSEAFF
TGTGCCACCAGCAGAGATCGACACTCAGAAGCTTTCTTT
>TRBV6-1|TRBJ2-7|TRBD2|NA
CASASRGREGEQYF
TGTGCCAGCGCAAGCCGGGGCAGGGAGGGGGAGCAGTACTTC
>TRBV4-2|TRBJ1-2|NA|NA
CASSQGPLTGGGYTF
TGTGCCAGCAGCCAAGGGCCTCTGACCGGTGGTGGCTACACCTTC
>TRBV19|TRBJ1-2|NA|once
CASTENYGYTF
TGTGCCAGTACGGAGAACTATGGCTACACCTTC
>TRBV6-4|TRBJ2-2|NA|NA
CASSRGTGELFF
TGTGCCAGCAGTAGGGGCACCGGGGAGCTGTTTTTT
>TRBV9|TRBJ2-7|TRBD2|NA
CASSGGASGGHEQYF
TGTGCCAGCAGCGGGGGTGCTAGCGGGGGTCACGAGCAGTACTTC
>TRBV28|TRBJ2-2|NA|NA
CASSLDTGELFF
TGTGCCAGCAGTCTCGATACCGGGGAGCTGTTTTTT